Below, 18 T cell receptor beta chains from the same sample are listed, as sequenced in a study of response to subunit inactivated influenza vaccine. TCRdb reprocessed the RT-PCR reads with MiXCR, giving one entry per CDR3 protein. The table shows more than 450,000 distinct CDR3 sequences, with around 11% occurring only once. These data were also reused for a study on T cells expressing NK-cell markers. That paper adds: 5'RACE template switching with UMIs produced the TCR beta cDNA.

The sample in question was PBMCs from blood, obtained on the day of vaccination. The receptors derive from a man aged 50-59 years who received an inactivated influenza vaccine.

This clonotype occurred a few times. The chain couples TRBV20-1 to TRBJ2-7; a possible D gene is TRBD2 (5 bases). The V end was cut by 5 bases, the J end by 3 bases, with 11 bases between. The germline CDR1 and CDR2 sequences are DFQATT and SNEGSKA (reference sequence). The CDR3 sequence is 12 residues long. In DNA, the CDR3 is TGCAGTGCTTCGCTCCGGGACTACGAGCAGTACTTC. This sequence encodes CSASLRDYEQYF.

This chain uses TRBV5-1 with TRBJ2-5; D unresolved. The V end lost 0 bases, the J end lost 2 bases, and 11 bases lay between the germline ends. CDR1 is SGHRS, CDR2 YFSETQ, per germline. This CDR3 is 15 amino acids long. The CDR3 region has the DNA TGCGCCAGCAGCTTGGCGGCAGCGTTTCAAGAGACCCAGTACTTC. Its translation: CASSLAAAFQETQYF.

The chain has TRBV7-9 and TRBJ2-7; a weak D match, TRBD2 (5 bases). The CDR3 is made up of 14 amino acids. V shed 3 bases and J shed 3 bases, with 12 bases lying between them. Germline CDR1 reads SEHNR; CDR2 reads FQNEAQ (reference sequence). This chain's CDR3 is CASSFGSGFYEQYF. The CDR3, as DNA: TGTGCCAGCAGCTTTGGGAGCGGTTTCTACGAGCAGTACTTC.

The chain couples TRBV18 to TRBJ1-5; D is undetermined. The germline V gene encodes CDR1 KGHSH and CDR2 LQKENI. There are 14 residues in the CDR3. The germline V and J ends were trimmed by 1 base and 4 bases, with 8 bases remaining between them. The CDR3 spells CASSPQRENQPQHF. The CDR3 DNA reads as TGTGCCAGCTCACCACAAAGGGAAAATCAGCCCCAGCATTTT.

The chain has TRBV6-1 and TRBJ2-1; D could derive from TRBD1 or TRBD2 (5 bases each). V lost 7 bases, J lost 0 bases, and 13 bases lay in between. In germline, CDR1 is MNHNS, CDR2 SASEGT. This CDR3 is built from 15 residues. For the CDR3, the DNA is TGTGCCAGCAAATATGGGGACCCCTCCTACAATGAGCAGTTCTTC. As protein: CASKYGDPSYNEQFF.

This clonotype was seen many times. The gene calls are TRBV5-1 and TRBJ2-1; TRBD2 matches at 9 bases. Germline lookup yields CDR1 SGHRS and CDR2 YFSETQ. This CDR3 comprises 17 residues. V trimming: 3 bases; J trimming: 6 bases; junction bases outside the gene matches: 13. CDR3 in DNA: TGCGCCAGCAGCTGGGGGTTAACTAGCGGGCCTATCAATGAGCAGTTCTTC. The encoded protein is CASSWGLTSGPINEQFF.

This clonotype has just one count. The junction and the germline gene differ at one end; a read error may be behind it. J is TRBJ2-5 and V is TRBV12-3 or TRBV12-4; tentative D call: TRBD1 (6 bases). The CDR3 has 14 residues. Here the CDR3 reads CASSLGQLQKTQYF. The CDR3 DNA reads as TGTGCCAGCAGCCTTGGACAGCTCCAAAAGACCCAGTACTTC.

This clonotype came up a few times. This rearrangement joins TRBV6-6 to TRBJ2-7; 7 bases are shared with TRBD2. Germline lookup yields CDR1 MNHNY and CDR2 SVGAGI (reference sequence). The length of the CDR3 is 13 residues. V was pared by 2 bases and J by 6 bases, with 4 bases of the junction left unmatched. The CDR3 spells CASSYQGRVEQYF. CDR3 DNA sequence: TGTGCCAGCAGTTACCAAGGGAGGGTCGAGCAGTACTTC.

The chain combines TRBV12-3 or TRBV12-4 with TRBJ2-7, with D perhaps matching TRBD2 (6 bases). Trimming removed 6 bases from V and 4 bases from J, with 19 bases in between. The CDR3 extends over 15 amino acids. CDR3 sequence (DNA): TGTGCCAGCAGCCCCCGGGACTCGAGTTATTACGAGCAGTACTTC. Translating it yields CASSPRDSSYYEQYF.

This clonotype was seen more than once but under ten times. The chain combines TRBV4-3 with TRBJ1-2; 10 nucleotides agree with TRBD1. Germline V gives CDR1 LGHNA, CDR2 YSLEER. CDR3 length: 18 residues. The J segment lost 0 bases and the V segment lost 1 base, leaving 8 bases of the junction unmatched. This CDR3 is CASSQGVRTGGTNYGYTF. In nucleotides, the CDR3 is TGCGCCAGCAGCCAAGGAGTCCGGACAGGGGGGACTAACTATGGCTACACCTTC.

This clonotype was detected ten times or more. The V gene is TRBV7-2, the J gene TRBJ2-1; TRBD2 matches 9 bases. The length of the CDR3 is 15 residues. The V gene end was trimmed by 2 bases and the J gene end by 5 bases; junction bases not matched to a gene: 4. Germline V CDR1 and CDR2: SGHTA, FQGNSA. The CDR3 loop is CASSLIAGDNNEQFF. The CDR3 bases are TGTGCCAGCAGCTTAATAGCGGGAGACAACAATGAGCAGTTCTTC.

This clonotype showed up just a few times. This rearrangement joins TRBV20-1 to TRBJ2-5; TRBD1 aligns across 7 bases. With V trimmed by 3 bases and J by 4 bases, 11 bases remained unmatched. Germline V lookup: CDR1 DFQATT, CDR2 SNEGSKA (reference sequence). This CDR3 has 15 amino acids. CDR3 bases: TGCAGTGCTAGGGAAAAGGGGGCTTGGAGAGAGACCCAGTACTTC. Protein: CSAREKGAWRETQYF.

This clonotype turned up a few times. This chain links TRBV12-3 or TRBV12-4 with TRBJ2-3; 9 bases match TRBD2. V was clipped by 6 bases and J by 4 bases; unmatched bases: 14. The CDR3 covers 17 residues. CDR3 residues: CASSAISSGVPADTQYF. The CDR3 region has the DNA TGTGCCAGCAGCGCTATATCTAGCGGGGTCCCGGCAGATACGCAGTATTTT.

J is TRBJ2-3 and V is TRBV7-9; D possibly corresponds to TRBD1 (6 bases). Germline loops: CDR1 SEHNR, CDR2 FQNEAQ (reference sequence). Trimming cost V 5 bases and J 1 base, with 16 bases left between them. This CDR3 is built from 16 residues. The CDR3 DNA reads TGTGCCAGCAGCCCAGCCCAGGGGTTAGGCACAGATACGCAGTATTTT. This sequence encodes CASSPAQGLGTDTQYF.

This clonotype was seen at least ten times. The chain is built from TRBV20-1 and TRBJ2-7; 9 positions match TRBD2. Germline CDR1 DFQATT, CDR2 SNEGSKA (reference sequence). The CDR3 is 15 residues long. Trimming took 0 bases from V and 3 from J; bases not matched to a gene: 6. The CDR3 region is CSARDPTSGYYEQYF. The CDR3 DNA reads TGCAGTGCTAGAGACCCCACTAGCGGGTACTACGAGCAGTACTTC.

The rearrangement uses TRBV7-9 and TRBJ2-3; D is perhaps TRBD1 or TRBD2 (5 bases each). The germline V gene encodes CDR1 SEHNR and CDR2 FQNEAQ (reference sequence). The germline V and J ends were trimmed by 11 bases and 1 base, with 16 bases remaining between them. The CDR3 has 14 amino acids. The CDR3 loop is CAASGAGGTDTQYF. The CDR3 nucleotides are TGTGCCGCCTCCGGGGCAGGAGGCACAGATACGCAGTATTTT. Filled out from reference TRBV7-9 and TRBJ2-3, the complete variable domain reads DTGVSQNPRHKITKRGQNVTFRCDPISEHNRLYWYRQTLGQGPEFLTYFQNEAQLEKSRLLSDRFSAERPKGSFSTLEIQRTEQGDSAMYLCAASGAGGTDTQYFGPGTRLTVL.

Many counts were recorded for this clonotype. This rearrangement joins TRBV7-9 to TRBJ2-1; TRBD1 is a possible D gene (5 bases). The CDR3 has 15 residues. V lost 5 bases to trimming and J lost 2 bases, with 13 bases between them. CDR1 is SEHNR and CDR2 is FQNEAQ in the germline V gene (reference sequence). In nucleotides, the CDR3 is TGTGCCAGCAGCGCGCTAAAGGGGCCCTACAATGAGCAGTTCTTC. It encodes CASSALKGPYNEQFF.

This clonotype was found a few times. The chain has TRBV28 and TRBJ2-7, with 8 bases lining up with TRBD1. There are 18 residues in the CDR3. CDR1 is MDHEN and CDR2 is SYDVKM in the germline V gene. The ends lost 6 bases at V and 5 bases at J; junction bases unmatched: 21. The CDR3 is CASRALYEGPQGAHEQYF. For the CDR3, the DNA is TGTGCCAGCAGAGCTTTATATGAGGGACCCCAGGGGGCTCACGAGCAGTACTTC.